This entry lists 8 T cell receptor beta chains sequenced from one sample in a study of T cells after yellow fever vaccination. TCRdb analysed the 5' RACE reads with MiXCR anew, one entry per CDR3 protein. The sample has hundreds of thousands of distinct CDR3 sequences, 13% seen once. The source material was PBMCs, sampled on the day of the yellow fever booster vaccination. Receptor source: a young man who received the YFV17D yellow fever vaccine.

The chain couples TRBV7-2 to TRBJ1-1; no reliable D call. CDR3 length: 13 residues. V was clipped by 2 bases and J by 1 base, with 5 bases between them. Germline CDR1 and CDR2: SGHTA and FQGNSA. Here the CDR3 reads CASSLPQNTEAFF. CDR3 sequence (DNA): TGTGCCAGCAGCTTACCTCAGAACACTGAAGCTTTCTTT.

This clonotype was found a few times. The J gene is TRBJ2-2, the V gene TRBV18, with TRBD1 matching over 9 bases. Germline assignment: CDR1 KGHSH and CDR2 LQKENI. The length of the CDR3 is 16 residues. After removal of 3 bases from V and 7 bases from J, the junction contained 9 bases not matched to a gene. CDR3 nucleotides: TGTGCCAGCTCACCTCCTCTGGACAGGGGCGGCGGGGAGCTGTTTTTT. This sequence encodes CASSPPLDRGGGELFF.

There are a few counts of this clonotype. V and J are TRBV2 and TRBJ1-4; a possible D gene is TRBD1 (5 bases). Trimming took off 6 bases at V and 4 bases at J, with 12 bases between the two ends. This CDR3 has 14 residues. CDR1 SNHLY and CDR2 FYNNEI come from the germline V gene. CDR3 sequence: CASRYDSRNEKLFF. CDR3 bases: TGTGCCAGCAGATATGACAGCCGTAATGAAAAACTGTTTTTT.

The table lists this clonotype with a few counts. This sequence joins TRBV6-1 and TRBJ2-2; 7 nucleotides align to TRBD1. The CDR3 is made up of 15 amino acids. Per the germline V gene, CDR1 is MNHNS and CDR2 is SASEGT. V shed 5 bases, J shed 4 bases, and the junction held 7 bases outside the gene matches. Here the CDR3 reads CASSRTTGSTGELFF. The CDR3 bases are TGTGCCAGCAGTCGTACGACAGGGTCCACCGGGGAGCTGTTTTTT.

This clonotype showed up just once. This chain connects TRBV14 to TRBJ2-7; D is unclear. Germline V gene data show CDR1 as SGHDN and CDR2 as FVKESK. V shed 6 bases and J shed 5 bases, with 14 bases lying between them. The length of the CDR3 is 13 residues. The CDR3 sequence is CASSHPLRDEQYF. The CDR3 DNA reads TGTGCCAGCAGTCACCCCCTACGGGACGAGCAGTACTTC.

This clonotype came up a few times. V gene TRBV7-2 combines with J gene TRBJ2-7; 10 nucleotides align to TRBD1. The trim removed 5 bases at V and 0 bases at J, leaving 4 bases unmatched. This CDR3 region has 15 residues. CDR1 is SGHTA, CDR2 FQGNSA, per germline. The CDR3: CASSPDRGVSYEQYF. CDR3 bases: TGTGCCAGCAGCCCGGACAGGGGGGTCTCCTACGAGCAGTACTTC.

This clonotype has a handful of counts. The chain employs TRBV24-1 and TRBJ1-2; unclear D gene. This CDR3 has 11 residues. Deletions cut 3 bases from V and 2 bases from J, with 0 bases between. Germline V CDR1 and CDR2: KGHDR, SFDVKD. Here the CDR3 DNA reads TGTGCCACCAGTGATAACTATGGCTACACCTTC. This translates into CATSDNYGYTF.

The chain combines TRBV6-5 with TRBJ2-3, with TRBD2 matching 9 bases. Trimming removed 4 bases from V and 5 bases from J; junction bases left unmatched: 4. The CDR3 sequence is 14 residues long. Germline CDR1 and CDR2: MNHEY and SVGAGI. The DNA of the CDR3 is TGTGCCAGCAGTTTTACAGCGGGAGGAGATACGCAGTATTTT. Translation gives CASSFTAGGDTQYF.